The 18 T cell receptor beta chains below were found in one sample sequenced in a study of blood T cell repertoires in COVID-19. The assay was immunoSEQ multiplex PCR, and TCRdb's table has in-frame clones only and misses some. This sample has about 350,000 clones, with 89% found just once. The sample consisted of peripheral blood. The receptors stem from a woman aged 60-75 years with COVID-19, enrolled during active disease.

V gene TRBV18 combines with J gene TRBJ2-7; 8 bases agree with TRBD1. After removal of 4 bases from V and 5 bases from J, the junction contained 10 bases not matched to a gene. Germline V CDR1 and CDR2: KGHSH, LQKENI. This CDR3 contains 15 residues. Written as DNA, the CDR3 is TGTGCCAGCTCACTCCTGGGCCAGGGGGCGCACGAGCAGTACTTC. Its protein is CASSLLGQGAHEQYF. Supplemented by reference TRBV18 and TRBJ2-7, the full variable domain reads NAGVMQNPRHLVRRRGQEARLRCSPMKGHSHVYWYRQLPEEGLKFMVYLQKENIIDESGMPKERFSAEFPKEGPSILRIQQVVRGDSAAYFCASSLLGQGAHEQYFGPGTRLTVT.

CDR3 sequence (DNA): TGTGCCAGCAGCTTAACGGCAGGGTACACTGAAGCTTTCTTT. Amino acid sequence: CASSLTAGYTEAFF. This rearrangement joins TRBV7-2 to TRBJ1-1; tentatively, D is TRBD1 (5 bases). CDR3 length: 14 residues. Germline values: CDR1 SGHTA, CDR2 FQGNSA. The ends were cut back, 2 bases at V and 3 bases at J, with 10 bases in the middle.

V is TRBV28 and J is TRBJ1-6, with a weak D call TRBD1 (6 bases). With 8 bases removed from V and 5 bases from J, the gap between germline ends came to 19 bases. CDR3 length equals 16 residues. Germline V gives CDR1 MDHEN, CDR2 SYDVKM. In DNA form, the CDR3 reads TGTGCCAGCGGCGGGAGCCGAGCAGGGGATAATTCACCCCTCCACTTT. Encoded protein: CASGGSRAGDNSPLHF. Looking up the rest from reference TRBV28 and TRBJ1-6 gives the full variable domain: DVKVTQSSRYLVKRTGEKVFLECVQDMDHENMFWYRQDPGLGLRLIYFSYDVKMKEKGDIPEGYSVSREKKERFSLILESASTNQTSMYLCASGGSRAGDNSPLHFGNGTRLTVT.

The chain combines TRBV5-1 with TRBJ1-2; 9 bases are a match to TRBD1. The CDR3 is 15 amino acids. The V gene end was trimmed by 1 base and the J gene end by 2 bases; junction bases not matched to a gene: 3. CDR1 is SGHRS and CDR2 is YFSETQ in the germline V gene. The CDR3 DNA reads as TGCGCCAGCAGCTTGCAGGACAGGGGAAACTATGGCTACACCTTC. Translated, it gives CASSLQDRGNYGYTF.

V and J are TRBV19 and TRBJ2-3; D remains unclear. CDR3 length: 13 residues. Germline-derived CDR1 and CDR2 are LNHDA and SQIVND (reference sequence). The V gene lost 3 bases and the J gene lost 2 bases, with 6 bases spanning the gap. CDR3 nucleotide sequence: TGTGCCAGTAGTATTCAACACACAGATACGCAGTATTTT. Protein sequence: CASSIQHTDTQYF.

This chain links TRBV13 with TRBJ2-5; TRBD1 agrees at 7 bases. Germline loops: CDR1 PRHDT, CDR2 FYEKMQ (reference sequence). This CDR3 has 13 residues. Trimming cost V 8 bases and J 3 bases; bases outside gene matches: 6. The DNA of the CDR3 is TGTGCCAGCGCTGGGACAGCAAAAGAGACCCAGTACTTC. Its translation is CASAGTAKETQYF.

The chain recombines TRBV7-3 with TRBJ2-1, with TRBD2 matching 9 bases. Trimming at V came to 1 base and at J to 4 bases, leaving 5 bases not matched to a gene. The CDR3 has 16 amino acids. Germline CDR1 reads SGHTA; CDR2 reads FQGTGA. This CDR3 is CASSLSLAGKYNEQFF. CDR3 DNA: TGTGCCAGCAGCTTAAGTCTAGCGGGGAAATACAATGAGCAGTTCTTC.

This chain links TRBV28 with TRBJ1-5; D is unresolved. This CDR3 has 15 amino acids. Germline V lookup: CDR1 MDHEN, CDR2 SYDVKM. V dropped 2 bases and J dropped 9 bases, with 17 bases sitting between them. The CDR3: CASSLHLPLARPQHF. The CDR3 nucleotides read TGTGCCAGCAGTTTACATTTACCTCTCGCGCGGCCCCAGCATTTT.

The chain recombines TRBV11-2 with TRBJ1-6, with TRBD1 matching 9 bases. The CDR3 runs 18 residues. Germline CDR1 reads SGHAT; CDR2 reads FQNNGV. After removal of 1 base from V and 6 bases from J, the junction contained 10 bases not matched to a gene. CDR3 sequence reads: CASSLGRLGTGSNSPLHF. In nucleotides, the CDR3 is TGTGCCAGCAGCTTAGGTCGCCTTGGGACAGGGAGTAATTCACCCCTCCACTTT.

In the case of this clone: One end of the junction fails to match germline, which may point to a read error. The V and J genes are TRBV5-5 and TRBJ1-2; 9 bases map to TRBD1. This CDR3 has 13 amino acids. The V gene's germline CDR1 is SGHKS and CDR2 YYEKEE (reference sequence). CDR3 loop: CASSYTPGQGQHF. The CDR3 DNA reads TGTGCCAGCAGCTATACGCCGGGACAGGGACAACACTTC.

The CDR3 DNA is TGCGCCAGCAGCGTTAGCGGGGCGCACGAGCAGTACTTC. Its translation is CASSVSGAHEQYF. The J gene is TRBJ2-7, the V gene TRBV5-1; 8 nucleotides line up with TRBD2. Germline CDR1 and CDR2: SGHRS and YFSETQ. The CDR3 has 13 residues. The ends lost 4 bases at V and 5 bases at J; junction bases unmatched: 5.

The V and J genes are TRBV7-9 and TRBJ1-3; D remains ambiguous. CDR3 size: 16 residues. CDR1 is SEHNR, CDR2 FQNEAQ, per germline (reference sequence). Deletions cut 1 base from V and 0 bases from J, with 10 bases between. The CDR3 here is CASSLVGWSSGNTIYF. The CDR3 region has the DNA TGTGCCAGCAGCTTAGTTGGCTGGAGCTCTGGAAACACCATATATTTT.

CDR3 loop: CASSIEGWGNQPQHF. The CDR3 DNA is TGTGCCAGTAGTATCGAGGGTTGGGGCAATCAGCCCCAGCATTTT. V usage is TRBV19 and J usage is TRBJ1-5; D remains unclear. Deletions cut 3 bases from V and 2 bases from J, with 11 bases between. CDR3 size: 15 residues. The germline V gene has CDR1 LNHDA and CDR2 SQIVND (reference sequence).

In the case of this clone: Other DNA sequences within the sample encode an identical CDR3. The gene calls are TRBV9 and TRBJ1-5; 9 nucleotides align to TRBD1. The CDR3 spans 14 residues. Losses at the gene ends were 0 bases for V and 7 bases for J; bases not matched to a gene: 2. The germline V gene has CDR1 SGDLS and CDR2 YYNGEE. The CDR3 DNA sequence: TGTGCCAGCAGCGTAGGGACAGGGGACCAGCCCCAGCATTTT. This gives the protein CASSVGTGDQPQHF.

The V and J genes are TRBV28 and TRBJ1-3; perhaps TRBD1 as D (6 bases). The germline V gene has CDR1 MDHEN and CDR2 SYDVKM. This CDR3 comprises 14 residues. The V gene lost 3 bases and the J gene lost 5 bases, with 11 bases spanning the gap. The DNA for the CDR3 is TGTGCCAGCAGTTTCTCGGGGGGCCGAAACACCATATATTTT. This sequence encodes CASSFSGGRNTIYF.

The rearrangement links TRBV19 to TRBJ2-5, with 7 bases fitting TRBD1. The CDR3 length is 15 residues. Germline CDR1 is LNHDA and CDR2 is SQIVND (reference sequence). Losses at the gene ends were 5 bases for V and 2 bases for J; bases not matched to a gene: 8. The CDR3 bases are TGTGCCAGTAGTTTGACAGGGAGAAGTCAAGAGACCCAGTACTTC. It is translated as CASSLTGRSQETQYF.

This chain connects TRBV18 to TRBJ1-5, with a possible D match to TRBD1 (6 bases). Germline lookup yields CDR1 KGHSH and CDR2 LQKENI. Trimming cost V 5 bases and J 7 bases, with 12 bases left between them. The CDR3 loop spans 13 amino acids. The CDR3 nucleotides read TGTGCCAGCTCAGGGGGCGTGAACCAGCCCCAGCATTTT. This encodes CASSGGVNQPQHF.

This chain connects TRBV7-2 to TRBJ1-6; TRBD1 matches 7 bases. This CDR3 contains 12 residues. V gave up 4 bases and J gave up 9 bases; unmatched junction bases: 0. Germline V gene data show CDR1 as SGHTA and CDR2 as FQGNSA. DNA for the CDR3: TGTGCCAGCAGCTACAGGGGTTCACCCCTCCACTTT. The encoded protein is CASSYRGSPLHF.